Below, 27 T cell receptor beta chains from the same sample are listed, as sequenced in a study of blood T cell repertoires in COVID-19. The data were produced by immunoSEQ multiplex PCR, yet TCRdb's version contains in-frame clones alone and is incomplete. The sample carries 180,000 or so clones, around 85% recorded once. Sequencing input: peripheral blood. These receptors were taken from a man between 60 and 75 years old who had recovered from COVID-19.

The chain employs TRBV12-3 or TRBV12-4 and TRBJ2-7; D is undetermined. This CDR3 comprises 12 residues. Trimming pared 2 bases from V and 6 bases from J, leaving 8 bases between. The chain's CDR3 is CASSLSMSEQYF. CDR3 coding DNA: TGTGCCAGCAGTTTAAGTATGAGCGAGCAGTACTTC.

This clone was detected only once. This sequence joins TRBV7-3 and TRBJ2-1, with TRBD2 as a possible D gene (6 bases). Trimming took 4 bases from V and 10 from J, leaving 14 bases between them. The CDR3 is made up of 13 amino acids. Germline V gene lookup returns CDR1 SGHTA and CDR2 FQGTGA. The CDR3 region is CASSSRPGAEQFF. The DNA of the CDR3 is TGTGCCAGCAGCTCAAGACCGGGAGCCGAGCAGTTCTTC.

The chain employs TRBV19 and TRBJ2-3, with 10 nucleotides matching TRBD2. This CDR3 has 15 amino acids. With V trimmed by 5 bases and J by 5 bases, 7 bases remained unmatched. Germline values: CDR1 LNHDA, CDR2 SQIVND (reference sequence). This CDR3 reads CASSSSGTSVDTQYF. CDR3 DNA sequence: TGTGCCAGTAGTTCCTCCGGGACTAGCGTAGATACGCAGTATTTT. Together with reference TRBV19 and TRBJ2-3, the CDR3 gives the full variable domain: DGGITQSPKYLFRKEGQNVTLSCEQNLNHDAMYWYRQDPGQGLRLIYYSQIVNDFQKGDIAEGYSVSREKKESFPLTVTSAQKNPTAFYLCASSSSGTSVDTQYFGPGTRLTVL.

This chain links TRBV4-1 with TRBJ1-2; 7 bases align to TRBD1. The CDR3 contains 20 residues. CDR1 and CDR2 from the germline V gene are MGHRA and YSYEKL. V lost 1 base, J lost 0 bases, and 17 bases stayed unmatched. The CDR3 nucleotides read TGCGCCAGCAGCCAAGGGGGTCTATGGCTGGACAGGTCAGCTAACTATGGCTACACCTTC. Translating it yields CASSQGGLWLDRSANYGYTF.

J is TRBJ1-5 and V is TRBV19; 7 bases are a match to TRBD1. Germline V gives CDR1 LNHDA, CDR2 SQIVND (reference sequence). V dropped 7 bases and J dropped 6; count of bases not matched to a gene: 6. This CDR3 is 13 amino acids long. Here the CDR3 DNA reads TGTGCCAGTAATGAGGGGGCGGTTCAGCCCCAGCATTTT. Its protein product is CASNEGAVQPQHF. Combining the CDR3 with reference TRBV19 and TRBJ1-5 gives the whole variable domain DGGITQSPKYLFRKEGQNVTLSCEQNLNHDAMYWYRQDPGQGLRLIYYSQIVNDFQKGDIAEGYSVSREKKESFPLTVTSAQKNPTAFYLCASNEGAVQPQHFGDGTRLSIL.

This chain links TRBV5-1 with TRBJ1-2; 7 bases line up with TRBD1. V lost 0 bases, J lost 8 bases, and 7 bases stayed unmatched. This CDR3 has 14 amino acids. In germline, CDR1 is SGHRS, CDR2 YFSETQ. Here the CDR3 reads CASSLGQGTSGYTF. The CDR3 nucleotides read TGCGCCAGCAGCTTGGGACAGGGCACGAGCGGCTACACCTTC.

CDR3 residues: CASSPGGGAQETQYF. CDR3 nucleotide sequence: TGTGCCAGCAGCCCCGGAGGGGGGGCCCAAGAGACCCAGTACTTC. This rearrangement joins TRBV7-9 to TRBJ2-5; weak D call: TRBD2 (7 bases). CDR1 and CDR2 (germline): SEHNR, FQNEAQ (reference sequence). The CDR3 covers 15 residues. V dropped 5 bases and J dropped 1 base, with 14 bases sitting between them.

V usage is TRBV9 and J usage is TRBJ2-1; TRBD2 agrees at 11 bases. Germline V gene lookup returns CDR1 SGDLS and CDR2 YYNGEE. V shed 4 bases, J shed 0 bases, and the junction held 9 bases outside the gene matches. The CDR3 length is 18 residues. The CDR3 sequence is CASSPTSGAFSSYNEQFF. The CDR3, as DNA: TGTGCCAGCAGCCCGACTAGCGGGGCCTTCAGCTCCTACAATGAGCAGTTCTTC.

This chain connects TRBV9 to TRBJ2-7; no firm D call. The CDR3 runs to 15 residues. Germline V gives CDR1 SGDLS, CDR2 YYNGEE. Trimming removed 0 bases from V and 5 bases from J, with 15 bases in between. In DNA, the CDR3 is TGTGCCAGCAGCGTAGATTCGCGGTCCTACGACGAGCAGTACTTC. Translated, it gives CASSVDSRSYDEQYF.

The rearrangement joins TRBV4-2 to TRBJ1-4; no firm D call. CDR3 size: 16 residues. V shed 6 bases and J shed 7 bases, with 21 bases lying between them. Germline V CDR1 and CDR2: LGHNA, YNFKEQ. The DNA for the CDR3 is TGTGCCAGCAGTTTGTATCTAGGTTCTCCTAGTGAAAAACTGTTTTTT. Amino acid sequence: CASSLYLGSPSEKLFF.

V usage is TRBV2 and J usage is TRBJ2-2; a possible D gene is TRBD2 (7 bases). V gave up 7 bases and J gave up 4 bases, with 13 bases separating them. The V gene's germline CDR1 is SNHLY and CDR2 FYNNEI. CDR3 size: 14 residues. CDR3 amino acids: CASNEGGGTGELFF. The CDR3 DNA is TGTGCCAGCAATGAGGGGGGGGGCACCGGGGAGCTGTTTTTT.

DNA of the CDR3: TGCGCCAGCAGCTTGGGTGAGACAGGGGGCCAAGAGACCCAGTACTTC. Protein sequence: CASSLGETGGQETQYF. The V call is TRBV5-1, the J call TRBJ2-5; TRBD1 agrees at 9 bases. The germline V gene encodes CDR1 SGHRS and CDR2 YFSETQ. Trimming cost V 0 bases and J 1 base; bases outside gene matches: 4. CDR3 length: 16 residues.

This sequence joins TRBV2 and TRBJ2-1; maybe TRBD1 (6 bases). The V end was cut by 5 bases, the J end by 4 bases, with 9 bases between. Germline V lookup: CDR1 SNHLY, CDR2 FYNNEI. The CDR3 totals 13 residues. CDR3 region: CASSRQGYNEQFF. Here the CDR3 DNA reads TGTGCCAGCAGTAGGCAGGGGTACAATGAGCAGTTCTTC. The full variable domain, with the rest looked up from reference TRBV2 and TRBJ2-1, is EPEVTQTPSHQVTQMGQEVILRCVPISNHLYFYWYRQILGQKVEFLVSFYNNEISEKSEIFDDQFSVERPDGSNFTLKIRSTKLEDSAMYFCASSRQGYNEQFFGPGTRLTVL.

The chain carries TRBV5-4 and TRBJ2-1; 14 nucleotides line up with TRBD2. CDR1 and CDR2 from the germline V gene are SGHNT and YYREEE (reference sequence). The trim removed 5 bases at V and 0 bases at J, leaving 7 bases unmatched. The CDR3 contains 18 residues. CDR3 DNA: TGTGCCAGCAGATTCGGACTAGCGGGGGGTAGCTCCTACAATGAGCAGTTCTTC. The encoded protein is CASRFGLAGGSSYNEQFF.

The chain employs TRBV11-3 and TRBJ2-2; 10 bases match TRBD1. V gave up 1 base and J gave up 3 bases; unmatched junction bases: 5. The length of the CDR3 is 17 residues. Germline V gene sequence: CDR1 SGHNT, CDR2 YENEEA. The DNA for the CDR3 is TGTGCCAGCAGCTTAGTCTTCGGGACAGGGGACACCGGGGAGCTGTTTTTT. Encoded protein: CASSLVFGTGDTGELFF.

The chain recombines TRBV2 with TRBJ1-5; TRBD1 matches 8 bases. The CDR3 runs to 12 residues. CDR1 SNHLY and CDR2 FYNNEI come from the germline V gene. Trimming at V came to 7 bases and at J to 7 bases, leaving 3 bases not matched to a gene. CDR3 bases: TGTGCCAGCACTACAGGGGGACAGCCCCAGCATTTT. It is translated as CASTTGGQPQHF.

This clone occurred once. Here the CDR3 DNA reads TGTGCCAGCAGCGCGACTAGCGGGGGGTATTTAGATACGCAGTATTTT. Translation: CASSATSGGYLDTQYF. This rearrangement joins TRBV11-2 to TRBJ2-3; 13 bases fit TRBD2. Unmatched junction bases numbered 7, after V lost 5 bases and J lost 5 bases. Germline V gene lookup returns CDR1 SGHAT and CDR2 FQNNGV. The CDR3 extends over 16 amino acids.

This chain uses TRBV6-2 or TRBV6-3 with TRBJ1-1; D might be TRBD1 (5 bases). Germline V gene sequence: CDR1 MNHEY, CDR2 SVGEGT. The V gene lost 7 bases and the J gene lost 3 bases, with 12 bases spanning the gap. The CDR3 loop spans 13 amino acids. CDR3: CASNPTGDTEAFF. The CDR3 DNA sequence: TGTGCCAGCAACCCAACGGGGGACACTGAAGCTTTCTTT.

In DNA form, the CDR3 reads TGTGCCAGCTCACCGACAGATAACTATGGCTACACCTTC. It yields the protein CASSPTDNYGYTF. This rearrangement joins TRBV18 to TRBJ1-2; perhaps TRBD1 as D (5 bases). This CDR3 has 13 amino acids. Germline V lookup: CDR1 KGHSH, CDR2 LQKENI. V lost 3 bases, J lost 1 base, and 6 bases lay in between.

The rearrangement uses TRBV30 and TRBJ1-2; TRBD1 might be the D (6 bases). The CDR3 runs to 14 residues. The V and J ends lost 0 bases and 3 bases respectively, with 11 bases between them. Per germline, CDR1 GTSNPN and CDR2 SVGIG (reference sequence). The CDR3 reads CAWSVTGLDYGYTF. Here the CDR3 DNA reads TGTGCCTGGAGTGTGACAGGTTTGGACTATGGCTACACCTTC.

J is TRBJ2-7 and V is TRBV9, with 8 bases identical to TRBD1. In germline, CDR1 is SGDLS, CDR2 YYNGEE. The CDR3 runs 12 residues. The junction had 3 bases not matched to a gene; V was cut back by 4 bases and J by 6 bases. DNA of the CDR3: TGTGCCAGCAGCCTACAGGGGGGCGAGCAGTACTTC. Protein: CASSLQGGEQYF.

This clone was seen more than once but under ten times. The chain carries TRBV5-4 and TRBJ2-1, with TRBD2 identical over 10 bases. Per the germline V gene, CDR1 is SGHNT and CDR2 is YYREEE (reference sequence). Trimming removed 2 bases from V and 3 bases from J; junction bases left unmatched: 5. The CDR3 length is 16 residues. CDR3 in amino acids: CASSLSGGALYNEQFF. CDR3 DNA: TGTGCCAGCAGCTTAAGCGGGGGGGCCCTCTACAATGAGCAGTTCTTC.

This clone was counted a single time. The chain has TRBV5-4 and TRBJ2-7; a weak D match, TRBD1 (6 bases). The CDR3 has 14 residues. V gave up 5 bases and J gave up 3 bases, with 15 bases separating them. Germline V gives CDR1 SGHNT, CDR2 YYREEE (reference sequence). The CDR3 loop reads CASSLQGNSYEQYF. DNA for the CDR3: TGTGCCAGCAGTCTACAGGGCAACAGCTACGAGCAGTACTTC.

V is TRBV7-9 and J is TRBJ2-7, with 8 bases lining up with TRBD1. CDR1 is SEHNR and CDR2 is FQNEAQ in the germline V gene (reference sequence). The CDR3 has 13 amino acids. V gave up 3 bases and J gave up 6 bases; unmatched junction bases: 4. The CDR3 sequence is CASSFLTGGEQYF. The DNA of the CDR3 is TGTGCCAGCAGCTTTCTCACAGGGGGCGAGCAGTACTTC. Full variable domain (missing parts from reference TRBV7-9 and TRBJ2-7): DTGVSQNPRHKITKRGQNVTFRCDPISEHNRLYWYRQTLGQGPEFLTYFQNEAQLEKSRLLSDRFSAERPKGSFSTLEIQRTEQGDSAMYLCASSFLTGGEQYFGPGTRLTVT.

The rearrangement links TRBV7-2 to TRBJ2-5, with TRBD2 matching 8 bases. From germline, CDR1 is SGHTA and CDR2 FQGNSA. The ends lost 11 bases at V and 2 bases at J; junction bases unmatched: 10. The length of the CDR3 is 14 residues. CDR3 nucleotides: TGTGCCTTTCGCCCGGGGGGGGGTCAAGAGACCCAGTACTTC. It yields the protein CAFRPGGGQETQYF. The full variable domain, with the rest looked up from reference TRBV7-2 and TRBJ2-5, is GAGVSQSPSNKVTEKGKDVELRCDPISGHTALYWYRQSLGQGLEFLIYFQGNSAPDKSGLPSDRFSAERTGGSVSTLTIQRTQQEDSAVYLCAFRPGGGQETQYFGPGTRLLVL.

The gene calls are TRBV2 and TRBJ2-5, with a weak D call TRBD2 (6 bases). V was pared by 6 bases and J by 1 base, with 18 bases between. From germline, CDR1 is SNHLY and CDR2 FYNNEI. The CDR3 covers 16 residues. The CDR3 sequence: CASSLRRGQGQETQYF. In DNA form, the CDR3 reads TGTGCCAGCAGCCTAAGGAGGGGCCAGGGCCAAGAGACCCAGTACTTC.

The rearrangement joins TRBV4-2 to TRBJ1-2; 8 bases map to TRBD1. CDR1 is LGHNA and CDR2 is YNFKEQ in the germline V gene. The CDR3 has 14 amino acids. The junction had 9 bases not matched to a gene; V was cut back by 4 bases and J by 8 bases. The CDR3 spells CASSRGQGNRGYTF. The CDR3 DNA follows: TGTGCCAGCAGCCGAGGACAGGGTAACCGAGGCTACACCTTC.